A selection of T cell receptor beta chains follows, all from one sample in a study of control samples from healthy donors and cancer patients. The data were produced by immunoSEQ multiplex PCR, yet TCRdb's version contains in-frame clones alone and is incomplete. This table holds about 61,000 clones, 90% found once. The sample comprised PBMCs. The source is a man in his 60s with colorectal cancer. Each CDR3 is given with its conserved first and last residue. Each record gives: CDR3 protein, CDR3 DNA, clone size, D gene, J gene, V gene. A D gene is named only where the DNA matches it firmly. Clone size is shown for a subset of rows, as once, few, many or a class of expanded clone.

CAISAGANNEQFF TGTGCCATCAGTGCGGGGGCCAACAATGAGCAGTTCTTC . . TRBJ2-1 TRBV10-3
CASSFANLRGAYEQYF TGTGCCAGCAGTTTCGCCAACCTGAGGGGGGCCTACGAGCAGTACTTC . . TRBJ2-7 TRBV28
CASSNPGTGELFF TGTGCCAGCAGTAACCCGGGAACCGGGGAGCTGTTTTTT . . TRBJ2-2 TRBV6-5
CASSLGDSNQPQHF TGTGCCAGCTCGCTAGGGGATAGCAATCAGCCCCAGCATTTT . . TRBJ1-5 TRBV18
CASARDRVTEAFF TGTGCCAGCGCCCGGGACAGGGTCACTGAAGCTTTCTTT few TRBD1 TRBJ1-1 TRBV28
CASSTEENQPQHF TGTGCCAGCAGCACTGAAGAGAATCAGCCCCAGCATTTT once . TRBJ1-5 TRBV6-6
CASRPTGAWSPLHF TGTGCCAGCAGGCCGACTGGGGCTTGGTCACCCCTCCACTTT . . TRBJ1-6 TRBV2
CASSQDTGNSPLHF TGTGCCAGCAGCCAAGATACAGGGAATTCACCCCTCCACTTT . . TRBJ1-6 TRBV3-1/TRBV3-2
CASSLGVARGSNEKLFF TGCGCCAGCAGCTTGGGGGTCGCTCGTGGTTCTAATGAAAAACTGTTTTTT . . TRBJ1-4 TRBV5-1
CAITATDRTDTQYF TGTGCCATCACAGCGACAGACCGCACAGATACGCAGTATTTT . . TRBJ2-3 TRBV10-3
CASSLSLTGSEQYF TGTGCCAGCAGTTTATCGCTTACAGGGTCCGAGCAGTACTTC . . TRBJ2-7 TRBV27
CAGKDRPDEKLFF TGTGCCGGGAAGGACAGGCCGGATGAAAAACTGTTTTTT . TRBD1 TRBJ1-4 TRBV6-6
CASRGMGGGQPQHF TGTGCCAGCAGAGGCATGGGGGGAGGTCAGCCCCAGCATTTT . . TRBJ1-5 TRBV6-5
CASSETPGGREQYF TGTGCCAGCAGTGAAACCCCGGGAGGGCGGGAGCAGTACTTC . TRBD2 TRBJ2-7 TRBV6-1
CATSGTLGLSSYNEQFF TGTGCCACCAGCGGAACCCTGGGCTTAAGCTCCTACAATGAGCAGTTCTTC . . TRBJ2-1 TRBV15
CASRDRGSTNEKLFF TGTGCCAGCAGGGACAGGGGGTCAACTAATGAAAAACTGTTTTTT . TRBD1 TRBJ1-4 TRBV6-5
CAWNPQGSGANVLTF TGTGCCTGGAACCCCCAGGGGAGCGGGGCCAACGTCCTGACTTTC . . TRBJ2-6 TRBV30
CASSLLSGRQSYNEQFF TGTGCCAGCAGTTTATTGTCCGGGAGACAATCCTACAATGAGCAGTTCTTC . . TRBJ2-1 TRBV28
CASSLERTRTNPGELFF TGTGCCAGCAGCTTAGAGAGGACGCGTACGAACCCCGGGGAGCTGTTTTTT . . TRBJ2-2 TRBV7-6
CASSLARQGGSGANVLTF TGTGCCAGCAGCCTTGCCCGGCAGGGAGGATCTGGGGCCAACGTCCTGACTTTC . . TRBJ2-6 TRBV9
CAWSVTGNQSQHF TGTGCCTGGAGTGTGACAGGCAATCAGTCCCAGCATTTT . . TRBJ1-5 TRBV30
CASSPWTGSYEQYF TGTGCCAGCAGCCCTTGGACAGGAAGCTACGAGCAGTACTTC . TRBD1 TRBJ2-7 TRBV7-9
CASSPPGIMNTEAFF TGTGCCAGCTCACCACCAGGTATTATGAACACTGAAGCTTTCTTT . . TRBJ1-1 TRBV18
CASSPGTGMNEKLFF TGTGCCAGCAGCCCAGGGACAGGGATGAATGAAAAACTGTTTTTT once TRBD1 TRBJ1-4 TRBV5-4
CASSQNFGIILNQPQHF TGCGCCAGCAGCCAAAATTTCGGTATCATCCTGAATCAGCCCCAGCATTTT . . TRBJ1-5 TRBV4-1
CASSPGTYNSPLHF TGTGCCAGCAGCCCGGGGACGTACAATTCACCCCTCCACTTT . . TRBJ1-6 TRBV3-1/TRBV3-2
CASSPTGVVGTDTQYF TGTGCCAGTAGTCCGACAGGGGTCGTGGGAACAGATACGCAGTATTTT . TRBD1 TRBJ2-3 TRBV19
CASSYSPFLGSGGSDTQYF TGTGCCAGCAGTTACTCTCCGTTTTTGGGGAGCGGGGGCTCAGATACGCAGTATTTT . TRBD2 TRBJ2-3 TRBV6-2/TRBV6-3
CASSYSGRVPEAFF TGTGCCAGCAGTTACTCGGGTAGGGTTCCTGAAGCTTTCTTT . . TRBJ1-1 TRBV6-2/TRBV6-3
CASNWVLAKNIQYF TGTGCCAGCAACTGGGTCTTGGCCAAAAACATTCAGTACTTC . . TRBJ2-4 TRBV2
CASSWGGGGQGETQYF TGTGCCAGCAGCTGGGGGGGCGGGGGTCAAGGTGAGACCCAGTACTTC . . TRBJ2-5 TRBV5-6
CASSQKDWVNEQFF TGCGCCAGCAGCCAGAAAGATTGGGTCAATGAGCAGTTCTTC . . TRBJ2-1 TRBV4-3
CASSFPRGYDGELFF TGTGCCAGCAGCTTCCCCAGGGGTTACGACGGGGAGCTGTTTTTT . . TRBJ2-2 TRBV7-2
CASGSSSYNEQFF TGTGCCAGCGGATCGAGCTCCTACAATGAGCAGTTCTTC . . TRBJ2-1 TRBV12-3/TRBV12-4
CASSSSPYDSNNEQFF TGCGCCAGCAGCTCCTCTCCTTATGACAGTAACAATGAGCAGTTCTTC . . TRBJ2-1 TRBV5-1
CASSRRLAGRYEQFF TGTGCCAGCAGCCGACGACTAGCGGGGAGGTATGAGCAGTTCTTC . TRBD2 TRBJ2-1 TRBV5-6
CASSQGGGMNTEAFF TGTGCCAGCAGCCAAGGGGGGGGGATGAACACTGAAGCTTTCTTT . . TRBJ1-1 TRBV3-1/TRBV3-2
CASSAISYEQYF TGTGCCAGCAGTGCCATTTCCTACGAGCAGTACTTC few . TRBJ2-7 TRBV7-8
CASRRQGLSNYGYTF TGTGCCAGCAGGAGACAGGGCCTTTCTAACTATGGCTACACCTTC . TRBD1 TRBJ1-2 TRBV27
CASSSGAGASSYEQYF TGTGCCAGCAGTTCCGGAGCGGGGGCTAGCTCCTACGAGCAGTACTTC once TRBD2 TRBJ2-7 TRBV28
CASRISGGAGSGELFF TGCGCCAGCAGGATTAGCGGGGGGGCCGGGTCCGGGGAGCTGTTTTTT . TRBD2 TRBJ2-2 TRBV5-1
CASSLGGAPGTQYF TGTGCCAGCAGCCTGGGTGGGGCTCCAGGGACCCAGTACTTC . . TRBJ2-5 TRBV3-1/TRBV3-2
CASIPPLAGFYEQYF TGCGCCAGCATCCCTCCTCTAGCGGGGTTCTACGAGCAGTACTTC . TRBD2 TRBJ2-7 TRBV5-1
CASTPSGANVLTF TGTGCCAGCACCCCCTCCGGGGCCAACGTCCTGACTTTC . . TRBJ2-6 TRBV3-1/TRBV3-2
CASTVLPNTGELFF TGCGCCAGCACAGTACTACCGAACACCGGGGAGCTGTTTTTT . . TRBJ2-2 TRBV10-2
CASSLGRGFNSPLHF TGTGCCAGCAGCCTAGGACGGGGCTTTAATTCACCCCTCCACTTT . . TRBJ1-6 TRBV7-6
CASSLARGRNEKLFF TGTGCCAGCAGCTTAGCGCGGGGTAGGAATGAAAAACTGTTTTTT . . TRBJ1-4 TRBV7-9
CASNRNSLWGYTF TGTGCCAGCAATCGGAATTCATTGTGGGGCTACACCTTC . . TRBJ1-2 TRBV6-6
CATSEPGLAGEETQYF TGTGCCACCAGTGAGCCGGGACTAGCGGGGGAAGAGACCCAGTACTTC . TRBD2 TRBJ2-5 TRBV24-1
CASNYWRGIDNEQFF TGTGCCAGCAACTACTGGCGGGGGATAGACAATGAGCAGTTCTTC . TRBD2 TRBJ2-1 TRBV6-5
CASSFTGADTQYF TGTGCCAGCAGTTTCACAGGGGCAGATACGCAGTATTTT . TRBD1 TRBJ2-3 TRBV27
CASRPGLAGGSSYEQYF TGTGCCAGCAGGCCGGGACTAGCGGGGGGAAGCTCCTACGAGCAGTACTTC . TRBD2 TRBJ2-7 TRBV27
CASSKEAGGQRGELFF TGTGCCAGCAGTAAGGAGGCGGGGGGGCAGCGCGGGGAGCTGTTTTTT . TRBD2 TRBJ2-2 TRBV4-2
CASTVGDHNEQFF TGTGCCAGCACCGTGGGGGACCACAATGAGCAGTTCTTC . . TRBJ2-1 TRBV6-5
CASNGLPGANVLTF TGTGCCAGCAATGGCCTCCCTGGGGCCAACGTCCTGACTTTC . . TRBJ2-6 TRBV2
CSVVASGGRTDTQYF TGCAGCGTTGTGGCTAGCGGGGGGCGCACAGATACGCAGTATTTT . TRBD2 TRBJ2-3 TRBV29-1
CAWGGTDTQYF TGTGCCTGGGGGGGCACAGATACGCAGTATTTT . . TRBJ2-3 TRBV30
CASSRTASNQPQHF TGTGCCAGCAGCCGGACAGCCAGCAATCAGCCCCAGCATTTT . . TRBJ1-5 TRBV3-1/TRBV3-2
CASRAGTQQETQYF TGTGCCAGCAGGGCGGGCACACAGCAAGAGACCCAGTACTTC . . TRBJ2-5 TRBV6-5